Below are 3 T cell receptor beta chains sequenced from a single sample in a study of blood T cells in healthy people across ages. Sample-barcoded 5' priming and a J-beta primer mix drove a second PCR of 7 to 11 cycles. Each CDR3 protein gets one entry after TCRdb re-called the 5' RACE reads with MiXCR. The profile shows fewer than 2,000,000 distinct CDR3 sequences, around 40% of them singletons. The sample taken for sequencing was blood. The receptor set was obtained from a human donor in good health.

V usage is TRBV12-3 or TRBV12-4 and J usage is TRBJ2-3; 11 bases map to TRBD2. J was trimmed by 6 bases and V by 5 bases; bases with no gene match: 10. The CDR3 covers 16 residues. The CDR3 region is CASSRGASGGRDTQYF. In DNA, the CDR3 is TGTGCCAGCAGTCGAGGGGCTAGCGGGGGGAGGGATACGCAGTATTTT.

This clonotype has just a few counts. The V call is TRBV19, the J call TRBJ1-3; D not certain. There are 14 residues in the CDR3. Trimming took 5 bases from V and 3 from J, leaving 11 bases between them. Germline V gene data show CDR1 as LNHDA and CDR2 as SQIVND (reference sequence). The CDR3 is CASSLSQIGNTIYF. The CDR3 region has the DNA TGTGCCAGTAGTTTGTCTCAGATTGGAAACACCATATATTTT.

The chain combines TRBV7-8 with TRBJ2-7; TRBD2 agrees at 13 bases. The germline V gene encodes CDR1 SGHVS and CDR2 FQNEAQ. Losses at the gene ends were 4 bases for V and 4 bases for J; bases not matched to a gene: 7. The CDR3 sequence is 16 residues long. The CDR3 reads CASSWGLAGTQYEQYF. The CDR3 DNA is TGTGCCAGCAGCTGGGGACTAGCGGGGACCCAATACGAGCAGTACTTC.